The 18 T cell receptor beta chains below all came from one sample that was sequenced in a study of T cell changes during pregnancy in multiple sclerosis. Method: immunoSEQ multiplex PCR; TCRdb's copy keeps in-frame clones and lacks some. The sample has 60,000 to 85,000 clones, 80% to 95% seen once. The source material was peripheral blood, sampled in the second trimester of pregnancy. These TCRs come from a female donor with multiple sclerosis, enrolled in a pregnancy study.

This sequence joins TRBV2 and TRBJ2-7; no clear D. V was shortened by 2 bases and J by 4 bases, with 9 bases between the two germline ends. This CDR3 contains 13 residues. Germline V lookup: CDR1 SNHLY, CDR2 FYNNEI. The CDR3 DNA sequence: TGTGCCAGCAGTGAACCTTTTTTGTACGAGCAGTACTTC. Protein sequence: CASSEPFLYEQYF.

This clone showed up just once. The chain combines TRBV7-8 with TRBJ1-5, with 7 bases lining up with TRBD1. The trim removed 3 bases at V and 6 bases at J, leaving 14 bases unmatched. The CDR3 is 17 amino acids. CDR1 SGHVS and CDR2 FQNEAQ come from the germline V gene. Here the CDR3 DNA reads TGTGCCAGCAGCTTGGGGAAACCGACAGGGTTTAGTCAGCCCCAGCATTTT. It specifies CASSLGKPTGFSQPQHF.

This clone was observed once. V gene TRBV4-2 combines with J gene TRBJ1-3; a possible D gene is TRBD1 (6 bases). The V end lost 1 base, the J end lost 3 bases, and 7 bases lay between the germline ends. Germline-derived CDR1 and CDR2 are LGHNA and YNFKEQ. CDR3 size: 14 residues. The CDR3 DNA is TGTGCCAGCAGCCAAGGCAGGGGTGGAAACACCATATATTTT. Protein sequence: CASSQGRGGNTIYF.

V and J are TRBV25-1 and TRBJ1-4, with 12 bases lining up with TRBD1. The length of the CDR3 is 15 residues. The germline V gene encodes CDR1 MGHDK and CDR2 SYGVNS. V shed 4 bases, J shed 11 bases, and the junction held 8 bases outside the gene matches. CDR3 sequence (DNA): TGTGCCAGCAGTGTACCGGGACAGGGGGCATGGAAACTGTTTTTT. Its translation is CASSVPGQGAWKLFF.

The chain uses TRBV4-1 and TRBJ1-6, with D possibly TRBD1 on 6 matching bases. Germline V CDR1 and CDR2: MGHRA, YSYEKL. Trimming removed 0 bases from V and 7 bases from J, with 10 bases in between. The CDR3 is 15 amino acids. The CDR3 reads CASSQEGQGNSPLHF. The CDR3, as DNA: TGCGCCAGCAGCCAAGAGGGGCAGGGGAATTCACCCCTCCACTTT.

V is TRBV20-1 and J is TRBJ1-2; D is unclear. The germline gives CDR1 DFQATT, CDR2 SNEGSKA (reference sequence). The CDR3 spans 10 residues. The V end was cut by 5 bases, the J end by 3 bases, with 4 bases between. For the CDR3, the DNA is TGCAGTGCTCTTTACTATGGCTACACCTTC. Protein sequence: CSALYYGYTF.

The chain links TRBV25-1 to TRBJ2-5; 9 bases match TRBD2. The CDR3 contains 17 residues. Germline CDR1 MGHDK, CDR2 SYGVNS. The V segment lost 5 bases and the J segment 4 bases; nucleotides outside the gene matches: 14. The CDR3 is CASSPTSISGRRETQYF. The CDR3 DNA reads as TGTGCCAGCAGTCCAACCTCCATTAGCGGGAGACGAGAGACCCAGTACTTC.

V usage is TRBV18 and J usage is TRBJ2-1; 8 nucleotides align to TRBD1. CDR3 length: 15 residues. CDR1 and CDR2 from the germline V gene are KGHSH and LQKENI. Trimming removed 3 bases from V and 8 bases from J; junction bases left unmatched: 9. CDR3 nucleotides: TGTGCCAGCTCACCTACAGGGGGGAAGGGCGATGAGCAGTTCTTC. This gives the protein CASSPTGGKGDEQFF.

The chain recombines TRBV19 with TRBJ2-6, with D possibly being TRBD1 (5 bases). CDR3 length equals 21 residues. The germline V gene has CDR1 LNHDA and CDR2 SQIVND (reference sequence). V was trimmed by 5 bases and J by 0 bases, leaving 26 bases between them. CDR3 sequence: CASSPYLLTEPTISGANVLTF. The DNA for the CDR3 is TGTGCCAGTAGTCCCTACCTCTTGACAGAACCGACCATCTCTGGGGCCAACGTCCTGACTTTC. Filled out from reference TRBV19 and TRBJ2-6, the complete variable domain reads DGGITQSPKYLFRKEGQNVTLSCEQNLNHDAMYWYRQDPGQGLRLIYYSQIVNDFQKGDIAEGYSVSREKKESFPLTVTSAQKNPTAFYLCASSPYLLTEPTISGANVLTFGAGSRLTVL.

The chain links TRBV7-9 to TRBJ2-7, with D possibly being TRBD2 (5 bases). Trimming stripped 2 bases from V and 1 base from J, with 12 bases between. This CDR3 contains 15 residues. Germline V gene sequence: CDR1 SEHNR, CDR2 FQNEAQ (reference sequence). CDR3 residues: CASSLTEWRSYEQYF. CDR3 DNA sequence: TGTGCCAGCAGCTTAACGGAATGGAGGTCCTACGAGCAGTACTTC.

The chain uses TRBV11-1 and TRBJ2-3; 9 bases align to TRBD1. Trimming at V came to 3 bases and at J to 4 bases, leaving 2 bases not matched to a gene. The length of the CDR3 is 14 residues. CDR1 is SGHAT and CDR2 is FQDESV in the germline V gene (reference sequence). The CDR3, as DNA: TGTGCCAGCAGCTTGGGACAGGGACCAGATACGCAGTATTTT. This translates into CASSLGQGPDTQYF.

J is TRBJ1-1 and V is TRBV9; no clear D gene. The ends were cut back, 4 bases at V and 0 bases at J, with 7 bases in the middle. The CDR3 length is 13 residues. CDR1 is SGDLS and CDR2 is YYNGEE in the germline V gene. The CDR3 bases are TGTGCCAGCAGCCTCTCTATGAACACTGAAGCTTTCTTT. It yields the protein CASSLSMNTEAFF. The whole variable domain, remainder taken from reference TRBV9 and TRBJ1-1, is DSGVTQTPKHLITATGQRVTLRCSPRSGDLSVYWYQQSLDQGLQFLIQYYNGEERAKGNILERFSAQQFPDLHSELNLSSLELGDSALYFCASSLSMNTEAFFGQGTRLTVV.

The chain couples TRBV5-4 to TRBJ2-5, with 7 positions matching TRBD2. Germline lookup yields CDR1 SGHNT and CDR2 YYREEE (reference sequence). Trimming removed 0 bases from V and 3 bases from J; junction bases left unmatched: 8. The CDR3 is made up of 16 amino acids. CDR3: CASSLERAGTKETQYF. CDR3 nucleotide sequence: TGTGCCAGCAGCTTGGAACGAGCGGGGACTAAAGAGACCCAGTACTTC.

The V call is TRBV5-6, the J call TRBJ1-2; perhaps TRBD1 as D (6 bases). CDR1 SGHDT and CDR2 YYEEEE come from the germline V gene. V lost 3 bases and J lost 2, with 11 bases in between. This CDR3 has 14 amino acids. The CDR3 nucleotides are TGTGCCAGCAGCTCAACAGACAGGAACTATGGCTACACCTTC. Amino acids: CASSSTDRNYGYTF. The complete variable domain, with remaining parts taken from reference TRBV5-6 and TRBJ1-2, reads DAGVTQSPTHLIKTRGQQVTLRCSPKSGHDTVSWYQQALGQGPQFIFQYYEEEERQRGNFPDRFSGHQFPNYSSELNVNALLLGDSALYLCASSSTDRNYGYTFGSGTRLTVV.

The rearrangement uses TRBV19 and TRBJ1-4, with 10 bases lining up with TRBD1. Germline V CDR1 and CDR2: LNHDA, SQIVND (reference sequence). The V segment lost 9 bases and the J segment 8 bases; nucleotides outside the gene matches: 3. The CDR3 totals 12 residues. The CDR3 DNA sequence: TGTGCCAGCCTGGGACAGGGGGAAAAACTGTTTTTT. Amino acid sequence: CASLGQGEKLFF.

The chain recombines TRBV5-6 with TRBJ1-5; no reliable D call. Germline CDR1 SGHDT, CDR2 YYEEEE. Trimming took off 2 bases at V and 0 bases at J, with 15 bases between the two ends. CDR3 length: 17 amino acids. CDR3 nucleotide sequence: TGTGCCAGCAGCTTACCTCGAGGCCGCCATAGCAATCAGCCCCAGCATTTT. It specifies CASSLPRGRHSNQPQHF.

This chain links TRBV7-9 with TRBJ2-3; 11 bases agree with TRBD2. With 0 bases clipped from V and 1 base from J, the junction kept 0 bases outside the gene matches. The V gene's germline CDR1 is SEHNR and CDR2 FQNEAQ (reference sequence). The CDR3 spans 16 residues. For the CDR3, the DNA is TGTGCCAGCAGCTTAGCTAGCGGGGGGGGCACAGATACGCAGTATTTT. Amino acids: CASSLASGGGTDTQYF.

The chain employs TRBV5-1 and TRBJ2-3; 8 nucleotides agree with TRBD2. Looked up from germline, CDR1 is SGHRS and CDR2 is YFSETQ. Germline trimming cut 4 bases from V and 2 bases from J; bases unmatched to any gene: 6. The CDR3 runs to 15 residues. The CDR3 is CASSSGGQDTDTQYF. Here the CDR3 DNA reads TGCGCCAGCAGCAGCGGGGGACAAGACACAGATACGCAGTATTTT.